The present T cell receptor beta chain was sequenced within a study of blood T cell repertoires in COVID-19. At the level of the study: Researchers got acute and convalescent COVID-19 samples from the United States, Italy and Spain. T cells, B-cell-depleted T cells, or PBMCs supplied cDNA or gDNA.

CDR1 and CDR2 (germline): MDHEN, SYDVKM. The germline V and J ends were trimmed by 5 bases and 7 bases, with 14 bases remaining between them. The CDR3 is 14 amino acids. Authors' methods: Reference gene primer amplification gave nucleated cell count estimates. Generated by immunoSEQ multiplex PCR, the TCRdb table keeps only in-frame clones and is missing some. From that table come the V and J calls and clone size; the DNA was used to work out D and trimming. The sample comprises about 200,000 clones, around 82% of which are singletons, and about 5.5% rests with the top ten. The source is a woman in her 70s with acute or convalescent COVID-19. Sequenced sample: peripheral blood. V gene TRBV28 combines with J gene TRBJ1-4; D is possibly TRBD1 (6 bases). Here the CDR3 reads CASSMLGQPEKLFF. The CDR3, as DNA: TGTGCCAGCAGTATGTTAGGACAGCCTGAAAAACTGTTTTTT.